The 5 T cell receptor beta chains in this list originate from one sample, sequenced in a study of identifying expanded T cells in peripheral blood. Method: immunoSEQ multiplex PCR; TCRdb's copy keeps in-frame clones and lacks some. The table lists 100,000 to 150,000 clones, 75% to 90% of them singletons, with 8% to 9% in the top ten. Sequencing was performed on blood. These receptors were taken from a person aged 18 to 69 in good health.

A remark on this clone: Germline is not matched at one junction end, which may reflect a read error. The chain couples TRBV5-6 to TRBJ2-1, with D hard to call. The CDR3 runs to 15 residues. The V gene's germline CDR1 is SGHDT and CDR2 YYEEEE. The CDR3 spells CASSLARQNYHEQFF. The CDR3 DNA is TGTGCCAGCAGCTTGGCCCGGCAAAACTACCATGAGCAGTTCTTC.

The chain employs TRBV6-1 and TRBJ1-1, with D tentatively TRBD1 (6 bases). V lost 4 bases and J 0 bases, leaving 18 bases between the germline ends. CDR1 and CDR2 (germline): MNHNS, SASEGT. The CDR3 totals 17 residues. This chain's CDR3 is CASSGWDMSFLNTEAFF. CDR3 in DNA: TGTGCCAGCAGTGGGTGGGACATGTCCTTCTTGAACACTGAAGCTTTCTTT.

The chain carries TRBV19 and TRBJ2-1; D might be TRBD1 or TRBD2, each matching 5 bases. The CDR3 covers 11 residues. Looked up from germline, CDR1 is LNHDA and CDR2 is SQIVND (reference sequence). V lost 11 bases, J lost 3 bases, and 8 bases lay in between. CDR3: CASRGYNEQFF. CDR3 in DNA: TGTGCCTCGAGGGGCTACAATGAGCAGTTCTTC.

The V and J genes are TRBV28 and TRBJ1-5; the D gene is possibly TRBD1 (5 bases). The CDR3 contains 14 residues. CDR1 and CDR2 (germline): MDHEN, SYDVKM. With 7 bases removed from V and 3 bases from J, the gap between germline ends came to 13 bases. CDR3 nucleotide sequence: TGTGCCAGCAAAGACAGCGGGGCCAATCAGCCCCAGCATTTT. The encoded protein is CASKDSGANQPQHF.

The DNA for the CDR3 is TGTGCCAGCAGCCCACAGACAGGGGGAAACACTGAAGCTTTCTTT. This codes for CASSPQTGGNTEAFF. The J gene is TRBJ1-1, the V gene TRBV11-2; 9 bases line up with TRBD1. With V trimmed by 5 bases and J by 2 bases, 6 bases remained unmatched. The V gene's germline CDR1 is SGHAT and CDR2 FQNNGV. The CDR3 runs to 15 residues.